This T cell receptor beta chain stems from a study of T cells after posttransplantation cyclophosphamide. Study-level points and caveats: Later post-transplant blood repertoires were often dominated by donor CD8+ memory clones.

The repertoire was sequenced with immunoSEQ multiplex PCR; TCRdb's copy has only in-frame clones and lacks some. The data show about 5,500 clones, with 95% to 98% seen just once and 0.65% to 1% held by the top ten. Unmatched junction bases numbered 10, after V lost 1 base and J lost 3 bases. The CDR3 loop spans 16 amino acids. The germline V gene encodes CDR1 GTSNPN and CDR2 SVGIG (reference sequence). As regards this clone: Its antigen remains unidentified.

The specimen sequenced was memory CD4+ T cells sorted from PBMCs. The receptor comes from a man aged 40-55 years in good health, CMV-negative, and a related stem cell transplant donor. V gene TRBV30 combines with J gene TRBJ2-3; 7 positions match TRBD2. The CDR3: CAWSGPWGEGTDTQYF. In nucleotides, the CDR3 is TGTGCCTGGAGTGGACCCTGGGGGGAGGGAACAGATACGCAGTATTTT.